Listed here is a single T cell receptor beta chain. Its target is not known. The source of the sample is a study of T-cell memory formation after mild COVID-19. TCRdb reprocessed the 5' RACE reads via MiXCR and lists one record per CDR3 protein. The sample lists 450,000 to 700,000 distinct CDR3 sequences; roughly 17% were seen once. Study-wide findings and caveats: For second-wave clones that peaked at day 37, SARS-CoV-2 specificity went unverified.

The sequence was obtained from an adult woman who had mild COVID-19 (a few samples of this study predate the infection). Cell type and time point are not known. Sequencing was carried out using PBMCs or a T cell subset sorted from them (not recorded which).

The CDR3 DNA reads TGCGCCAGCAGCTTTTTAACAGACGAGACGCGGACCCAGTACTTC. It encodes CASSFLTDETRTQYF. The chain links TRBV5-1 to TRBJ2-5; no reliable D call. There are 15 residues in the CDR3. Germline lookup yields CDR1 SGHRS and CDR2 YFSETQ. Trimming stripped 2 bases from V and 7 bases from J, with 18 bases between.